This T cell receptor (beta chain) is from a study of T cells in localized non-small cell lung cancer. The CDR3 has 12 amino acids. Germline V gene data show CDR1 as MRHNA and CDR2 as SNTAGT. Worth noting for this clone: One junction end disagrees with the germline gene, perhaps due to a read error.

The table came from immunoSEQ multiplex PCR; TCRdb's copy has only in-frame clones and leaves some out. The sample holds around 50,000 clones; around 90% are singletons and the top ten take around 17%. This receptor was obtained from a female donor with stage II lung adenocarcinoma. The rearrangement uses TRBV6-4 and TRBJ1-3, with D hard to call. This sample comprised PBMCs, obtained before any cancer treatment. This chain's CDR3 is CASRIVHQAPFF. As DNA, the CDR3 is TGTGCCAGCAGGATTGTCCATCAGGCTCCCTTTTTT.